This T cell receptor beta chain was found in a study of blood T cell repertoires in COVID-19. Per the original data handling: Reference gene primer amplification in the assay estimated nucleated cell counts. Measured with immunoSEQ multiplex PCR; TCRdb has only the in-frame clones, and not every one. V and J calls and clone size are given by that table; D and trimming were obtained from the DNA. The table has about 210,000 clones, approximately 84% seen once. Seattle researchers signed up patients amid active infection and tracked them longitudinally. Germline V gene data show CDR1 as MNHEY and CDR2 as SVGAGI. V shed 3 bases and J shed 4 bases, with 13 bases lying between them. The CDR3 has 15 residues.

Sample: peripheral blood. The chain employs TRBV6-5 and TRBJ1-5, with D maybe TRBD1 (6 bases). The clonotype originates from a woman older than 75 with COVID-19, enrolled during active disease. The CDR3 DNA sequence: TGTGCCAGCAGTTATAACAGGGATTTGAATCAGCCCCAGCATTTT. It codes for CASSYNRDLNQPQHF.